This TCR beta chain was profiled in a study of prognosis after radiotherapy for stage I lung cancer (dated by TCRdb to the early 2020s). For context, the study as a whole: Between early 2018 and 2019, some 18 stage I NSCLC patients were enrolled in Nanjing, China. Newly diagnosed primary stage I lung tumors occurred in roughly 13 patients, and oligometastatic NSCLC after surgical resection of the primary tumor occurred in five. All patients were regarded as medically inoperable, because of comorbidities in about a dozen patients and refusal of surgery in more than 5 patients. Ages in the cohort of 10 to 15 men and about 6 women ranged from roughly 53 to 84 years, with a median of 74. Squamous cell carcinoma histology was identified in 6 or 7 patients, and adenocarcinoma histology was identified in more than 10 patients. SBRT was delivered in 3 to 5 fractions with a biologically effective dose of at least 100 Gy, and image-guided IMRT or VMAT was used for delivery. No patient received concurrent therapy alongside SBRT. After SBRT, distant metastases developed in about 20% of the 19 patients at a median of 7 months, while the remaining 15 patients had no significant progression. The study profiled peripheral blood TCR beta repertoires from stage I NSCLC patients before and after stereotactic body radiotherapy and related them to distant failure. A total of around 40 blood samples from about 19 patients were sequenced, with one sample obtained before and one obtained after SBRT for each patient. The full study reports these points: A decrease in unique TCR clone counts was observed after SBRT (median approximately 9,800 before versus some 7,000 after; Wilcoxon paired P=0.011). The study was limited by the small cohort and short follow-up, and independent validation of the study findings is required. No determination of tumor specificity was made for expanded TCR clones. Differences by metastasis status were reportedly seen in TRBV and TRBJ usage frequencies, involving two V genes at baseline and, after SBRT, under 10 V genes and two J genes. All reported P values were unadjusted for multiple comparisons. Post-SBRT Shannon entropy and its change from baseline were lower in patients who developed distant metastases; baseline Shannon entropy was not associated with metastases.

Reading the germline V gene gives CDR1 MNHEY and CDR2 SVGEGT. From cysteine to phenylalanine, the CDR3 is 16 amino acids long. Here the CDR3 DNA is all that survives: 48 bases in frame from base 1. V is pared back by 6 bases and J by 0 bases, with 17 bases lying between the germline termini. All patients had node-negative disease on CT and PET/CT, and none had a history of other malignancies or had previously received chemotherapy or radiotherapy. At each of the two time points, about 6.3 milliliters of peripheral venous blood were collected into EDTA tubes. Ficoll-Paque Plus density-gradient centrifugation was used to isolate PBMCs. Immediately after collection, samples were stored at -80 degrees C until analysis. This clonotype was observed at least ten times. The antigen this receptor binds is unknown. The record has no base qualities; no much larger clone is one base away. Two rounds of multiplex PCR were performed to amplify the TCR beta CDR3 region from genomic DNA. The first PCR round used primers specific to each TRBV and TRBJ gene, and the primer sequences were filed in Chinese patent CN105087789A. The second PCR round used universal primers. The Roche High Pure PCR Template Preparation Kit was used to extract genomic DNA from the frozen PBMCs. An Illumina HiSeq 3000 was used to sequence the libraries paired-end with 151 bp reads. Regarding the original processing steps: CutAdapt was used to discard raw reads that did not contain the multiplex PCR primer sequences. Using PEAR, the high-quality paired reads were merged into contigs. By alignment to reference sequences, MiXCR assigned TRB V, D and J gene segments to each contig. CDR3 sequences were clustered by base quality and sequence similarity to remove sequencing errors. Diversity was measured as Shannon entropy normalized by the natural log of productive TCR sequence number. Clonality was computed as one minus the ratio of Shannon entropy to the natural log of the number of unique clonotypes. Progression-free survival cut-offs for repertoire metrics were chosen using the Youden index of ROC curves, with analyses run in R 3.5.3. Through fastp at Q25 and MiXCR, TCRdb rebuilt clones from the public reads, retaining in-frame beta chains. Identical CDR3 proteins give one entry, which carries the most common genes and DNA. What appears here as the V and J calls and clone size reflects TCRdb's work, not the paper's. For this sample there are fewer than 30,000 distinct CDR3 sequences; 46% appear just once. Of the sample, 15% is held by the ten largest clones.

The source of this sequence is a donor over 45 with non-small cell lung cancer. The V and J segments used are TRBV6-2 or TRBV6-3 and TRBJ1-2; the D segment cannot be called with confidence. The sample was PBMCs, taken before or after stereotactic body radiation therapy (not recorded which). The sequenced DNA: TGTGCCAGCAGCAACCGAAGGAAGGGATCTAACTATGGCTACACCTTC. It encodes CASSNRRKGSNYGYTF.